This TCR beta chain was found in a study of blood T cell repertoires in COVID-19. Study at large: The samples span acute and convalescent COVID-19 from the United States, Italy and Spain. The analysed material was cDNA or gDNA that came from T cells, B-cell-depleted T cells, or PBMCs.

In the original workflow: Reference gene primers were amplified, and this amplification served to estimate nucleated cell counts. Generated by immunoSEQ multiplex PCR, the TCRdb table keeps only in-frame clones and is missing some. The V and J calls and clone size were taken over from that table, and D and trimming were inferred from the DNA. Of around 72,000 clones detected, approximately 87% appear once; the ten largest clones hold 15% to 20%. The junction had 4 bases not matched to a gene; V was cut back by 3 bases and J by 1 base. This CDR3 is built from 16 residues. Germline V gives CDR1 KGHSH, CDR2 LQKENI.

The TCR comes from a woman aged 80 or over with acute or convalescent COVID-19. The chain joins TRBV18 to TRBJ1-5; 9 bases fit TRBD1. The specimen was peripheral blood. The CDR3 spells CASSPVTGGSNQPQHF. CDR3 nucleotide sequence: TGTGCCAGCTCACCGGTGACAGGGGGAAGCAATCAGCCCCAGCATTTT.